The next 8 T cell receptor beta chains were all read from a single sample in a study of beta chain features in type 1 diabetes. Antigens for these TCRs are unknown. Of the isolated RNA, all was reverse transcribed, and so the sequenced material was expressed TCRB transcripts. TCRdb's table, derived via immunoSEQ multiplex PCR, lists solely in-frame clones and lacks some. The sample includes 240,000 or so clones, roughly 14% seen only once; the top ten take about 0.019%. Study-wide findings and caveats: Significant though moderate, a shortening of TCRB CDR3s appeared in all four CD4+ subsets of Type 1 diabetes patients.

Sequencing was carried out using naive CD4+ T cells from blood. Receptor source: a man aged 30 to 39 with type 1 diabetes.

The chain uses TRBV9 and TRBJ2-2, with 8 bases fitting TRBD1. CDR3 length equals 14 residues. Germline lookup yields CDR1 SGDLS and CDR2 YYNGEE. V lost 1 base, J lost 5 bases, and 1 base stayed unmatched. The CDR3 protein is CASSVRQGTGELFF. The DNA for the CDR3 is TGTGCCAGCAGCGTAAGACAGGGGACCGGGGAGCTGTTTTTT.

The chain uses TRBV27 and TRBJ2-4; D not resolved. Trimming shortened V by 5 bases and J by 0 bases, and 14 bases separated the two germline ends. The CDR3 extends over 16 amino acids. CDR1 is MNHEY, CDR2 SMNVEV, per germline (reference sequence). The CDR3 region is CASSPQRSLAKNIQYF. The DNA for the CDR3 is TGTGCCAGCAGTCCCCAGAGGAGCCTAGCCAAAAACATTCAGTACTTC.

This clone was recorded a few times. CDR3 nucleotide sequence: TGTGCCAGCAGCTTCCAGCAACAGGGCGCCTACGAGCAGTACTTC. Translation: CASSFQQQGAYEQYF. The chain links TRBV7-9 to TRBJ2-7; D perhaps matches TRBD1 (6 bases). CDR1 and CDR2 (germline): SEHNR, FQNEAQ (reference sequence). This CDR3 region has 15 residues. V lost 3 bases to trimming and J lost 2 bases, with 14 bases between them.

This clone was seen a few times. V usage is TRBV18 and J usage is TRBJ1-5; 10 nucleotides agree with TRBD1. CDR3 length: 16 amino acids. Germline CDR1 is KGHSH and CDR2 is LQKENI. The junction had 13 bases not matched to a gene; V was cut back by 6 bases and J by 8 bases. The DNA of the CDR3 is TGTGCCAGCTCCTCGCGACAGGGGGCCTCCGTTGAGCCCCAGCATTTT. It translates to CASSSRQGASVEPQHF.

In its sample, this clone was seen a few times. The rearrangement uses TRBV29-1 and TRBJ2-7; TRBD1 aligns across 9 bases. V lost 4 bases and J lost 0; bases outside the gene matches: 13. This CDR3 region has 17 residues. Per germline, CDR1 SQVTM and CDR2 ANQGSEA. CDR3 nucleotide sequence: TGCAGCGTTGCCGGGGAGGCAGGGACAGGGAGCTCCTACGAGCAGTACTTC. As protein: CSVAGEAGTGSSYEQYF.

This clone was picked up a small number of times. The CDR3 region has the DNA TGTGCCAGTAGCGTTCTGAGCTCTGGGGCCAACGTCCTGACTTTC. It is translated as CASSVLSSGANVLTF. The genes are TRBV19 and TRBJ2-6; D is ambiguous. V shed 6 bases and J shed 0 bases, with 9 bases lying between them. The germline V gene has CDR1 LNHDA and CDR2 SQIVND (reference sequence). This CDR3 region has 15 residues.

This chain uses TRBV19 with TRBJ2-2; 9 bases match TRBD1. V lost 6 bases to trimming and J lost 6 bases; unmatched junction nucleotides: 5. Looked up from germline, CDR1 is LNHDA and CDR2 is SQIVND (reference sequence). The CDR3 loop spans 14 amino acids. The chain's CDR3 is CASRGQGRAGELFF. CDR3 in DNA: TGTGCCAGTAGGGGACAGGGAAGGGCCGGGGAGCTGTTTTTT.

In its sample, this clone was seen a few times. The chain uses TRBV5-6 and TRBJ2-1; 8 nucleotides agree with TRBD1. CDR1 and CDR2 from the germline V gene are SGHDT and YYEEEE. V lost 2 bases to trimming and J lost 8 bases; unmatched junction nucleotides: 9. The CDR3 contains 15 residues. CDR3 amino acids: CASSFLAGGLYEQFF. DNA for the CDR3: TGTGCCAGCAGCTTTCTGGCAGGGGGCTTATATGAGCAGTTCTTC.